The text below deals with one TCR beta chain. V trimming: 3 bases; J trimming: 3 bases; junction bases outside the gene matches: 6. Germline V gene data show CDR1 as MNHNS and CDR2 as SASEGT. This CDR3 has 16 residues. This record belongs to a study of a mutant IDH1 vaccine in newly diagnosed glioma. For the study at large: Beforehand, treatment had been radiotherapy, temozolomide, or both; the majority received both.

Using immunoSEQ multiplex PCR, the repertoire was profiled, and TCRdb retains in-frame clones only, with some absent. The table lists 35,000 to 40,000 clones, roughly 92% of them singletons, with approximately 20% in the top ten. Sample time point: baseline, week 1 (first vaccination visit). The treatment was: pre-vaccination baseline after standard-of-care therapy. The receptor comes from a man younger than 30 with glioma. The sequences come from PBMCs, collected from a glioma patient treated with radiotherapy, temozolomide or both. The chain carries TRBV6-1 and TRBJ1-5; 9 bases match TRBD1. CDR3 protein: CASSDFGQGTNQPQHF. CDR3 coding DNA: TGTGCCAGCAGTGATTTCGGACAGGGGACCAATCAGCCCCAGCATTTT.